This TCR beta chain was sequenced for a study of T cell responses to AZD1222 COVID-19 vaccine. On this clone itself: Its target is not known.

CDR1 SGHTA and CDR2 FQGNSA come from the germline V gene. The CDR3 is 15 amino acids. Trimming left V 3 bases short and J 5 bases short, with 16 bases between. Overall study findings and caveats: Seropositivity was recorded at baseline in only 6 or 7 AZD1222 recipients. The peak T cell response came first, and repertoires were sampled only after it. There were mostly white British donors and more females than males, and clonal diversity was possibly underestimated. A reported finding is that nearly half of spike-specific TCRs target unmutated variant regions.

Only in-frame clones appear in the TCRdb table, and some are missing; sequencing was by immunoSEQ multiplex PCR. The data contain about 120,000 clones, roughly 91% of them singletons. Here the sequenced sample was peripheral blood, taken on day 0 of MenACWY control vaccination. The rearrangement links TRBV7-2 to TRBJ2-5; D perhaps matches TRBD1 (5 bases). The TCR originated in an adult in good health. CDR3 sequence reads: CASSLIQGPGETQYF. DNA for the CDR3: TGTGCCAGCAGCTTGATCCAGGGTCCCGGGGAGACCCAGTACTTC. Full variable domain (missing parts from reference TRBV7-2 and TRBJ2-5): GAGVSQSPSNKVTEKGKDVELRCDPISGHTALYWYRQSLGQGLEFLIYFQGNSAPDKSGLPSDRFSAERTGGSVSTLTIQRTQQEDSAVYLCASSLIQGPGETQYFGPGTRLLVL.